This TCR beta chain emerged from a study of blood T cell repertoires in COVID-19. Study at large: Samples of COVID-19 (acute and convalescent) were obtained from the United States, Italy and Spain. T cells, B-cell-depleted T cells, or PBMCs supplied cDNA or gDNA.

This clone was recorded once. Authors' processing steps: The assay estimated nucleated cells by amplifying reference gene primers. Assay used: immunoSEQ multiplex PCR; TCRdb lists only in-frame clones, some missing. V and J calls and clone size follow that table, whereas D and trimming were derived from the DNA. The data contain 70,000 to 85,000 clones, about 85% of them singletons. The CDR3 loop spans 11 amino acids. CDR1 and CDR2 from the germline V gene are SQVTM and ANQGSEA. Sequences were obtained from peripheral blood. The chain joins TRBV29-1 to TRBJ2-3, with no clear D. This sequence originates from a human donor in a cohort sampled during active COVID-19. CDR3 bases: TGCACCGGGTTGGGTGGGGATACGCAGTATTTT. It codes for CTGLGGDTQYF.